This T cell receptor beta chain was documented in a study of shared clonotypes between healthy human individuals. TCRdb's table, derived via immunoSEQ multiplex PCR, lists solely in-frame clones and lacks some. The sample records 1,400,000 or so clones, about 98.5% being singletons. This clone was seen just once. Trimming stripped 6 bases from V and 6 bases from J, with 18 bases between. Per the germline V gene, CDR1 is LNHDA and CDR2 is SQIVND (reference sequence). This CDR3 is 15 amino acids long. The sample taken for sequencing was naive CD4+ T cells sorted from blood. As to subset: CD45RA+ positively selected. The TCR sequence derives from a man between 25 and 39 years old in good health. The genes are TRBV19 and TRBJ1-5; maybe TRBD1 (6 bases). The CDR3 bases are TGTGCCAGTAGCAGCCTCGGGGGACAAGGTCAGCCCCAGCATTTT. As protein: CASSSLGGQGQPQHF.